The 12 T cell receptor beta chains in this list originate from one sample, sequenced in a study of cytomegalovirus exposure and HLA in healthy donors. This PCR relied on a set of 60 Vbeta primers and 13 Jbeta primers. Sequencing used immunoSEQ multiplex PCR; TCRdb keeps in-frame clones, though not all of them. Altogether roughly 68,000 clones are present, 75% being singletons, with the ten largest covering almost 7.5%. Sequences were obtained from PBMCs. All receptors derive from a woman aged 25 to 39 in good health and CMV-seropositive.

J is TRBJ2-7 and V is TRBV10-3, with D perhaps matching TRBD2 (6 bases). Germline loops: CDR1 ENHRY, CDR2 SYGVKD. This CDR3 region has 15 residues. V gave up 1 base and J gave up 2 bases, with 12 bases separating them. The CDR3 nucleotides are TGTGCCATCAGTGAGTTGCGGGGCCCCCCCTACGAGCAGTACTTC. It specifies CAISELRGPPYEQYF.

Turning to this clone: It is unclear where the CDR3 begins or ends on the DNA, so no DNA is shown, and the CDR3 is as TCRdb lists it. This chain links TRBV19 with TRBJ2-3; no DNA check was done on the table's D call, TRBD2. Germline CDR1 reads LNHDA; CDR2 reads SQIVND (reference sequence). The CDR3 spans 15 amino acids, including both terminal residues. This chain's CDR3 is CASSTSAGGPDTQYF.

The gene calls are TRBV14 and TRBJ2-1; 7 bases map to TRBD2. The CDR3 has 17 residues. J was trimmed by 2 bases and V by 4 bases; bases with no gene match: 11. CDR1 SGHDN and CDR2 FVKESK come from the germline V gene. DNA of the CDR3: TGTGCCAGCAGCCGACGGGAACTAGCGAGGACCTACAATGAGCAGTTCTTC. It is translated as CASSRRELARTYNEQFF.

The chain is built from TRBV6-1 and TRBJ2-1; 12 bases are shared with TRBD2. The V segment lost 4 bases and the J segment 6 bases; nucleotides outside the gene matches: 10. Germline lookup yields CDR1 MNHNS and CDR2 SASEGT. The CDR3 runs to 17 residues. The CDR3, as DNA: TGTGCCAGCAGTGCCCGACTAGCGGGAGATAGGGGCAATGAGCAGTTCTTC. This sequence encodes CASSARLAGDRGNEQFF.

J is TRBJ1-1 and V is TRBV7-9, with D perhaps matching TRBD1 (5 bases). Germline assignment: CDR1 SEHNR and CDR2 FQNEAQ (reference sequence). Trimming cost V 5 bases and J 6 bases, with 13 bases left between them. This CDR3 comprises 13 residues. CDR3 DNA: TGTGCCAGCAGCGGACGGGGGGTTGCTGAAGCTTTCTTT. Amino acid sequence: CASSGRGVAEAFF. The variable domain in full, with the rest retrieved from reference TRBV7-9 and TRBJ1-1, is DTGVSQNPRHKITKRGQNVTFRCDPISEHNRLYWYRQTLGQGPEFLTYFQNEAQLEKSRLLSDRFSAERPKGSFSTLEIQRTEQGDSAMYLCASSGRGVAEAFFGQGTRLTVV.

This clone showed up many times. The V call is TRBV4-3, the J call TRBJ2-3; 9 bases align to TRBD2. This CDR3 has 15 amino acids. The trim removed 3 bases at V and 1 base at J, leaving 2 bases unmatched. Germline V lookup: CDR1 LGHNA, CDR2 YSLEER. The CDR3, as DNA: TGCGCCAGCAGCCAGGGACTAGCAGGCACAGATACGCAGTATTTT. Its translation: CASSQGLAGTDTQYF.

This clone showed up many times. This rearrangement joins TRBV4-1 to TRBJ1-1; tentative D call: TRBD1 (6 bases). The CDR3 totals 15 residues. Germline V gene lookup returns CDR1 MGHRA and CDR2 YSYEKL. Trimming took 2 bases from V and 2 from J, leaving 12 bases between them. CDR3 DNA: TGCGCCAGCAGCCAACCAACCAGGGGAAACACTGAAGCTTTCTTT. It translates to CASSQPTRGNTEAFF.

The rearrangement uses TRBV7-9 and TRBJ2-7; D is possibly TRBD1 (5 bases). The CDR3 covers 15 residues. Germline V gene data show CDR1 as SEHNR and CDR2 as FQNEAQ (reference sequence). Trimming stripped 1 base from V and 1 base from J, with 11 bases between. The CDR3 region is CASSLVAGMSYEQYF. The CDR3 nucleotides read TGTGCCAGCAGCTTAGTGGCAGGGATGTCCTACGAGCAGTACTTC.

The V and J genes are TRBV6-5 and TRBJ2-7, with TRBD2 identical over 10 bases. This CDR3 region has 16 residues. Unmatched junction bases numbered 7, after V lost 0 bases and J lost 5 bases. Germline values: CDR1 MNHEY, CDR2 SVGAGI. The CDR3: CASSYSASGSGNEQYF. The DNA of the CDR3 is TGTGCCAGCAGTTACTCAGCTAGCGGGAGTGGAAACGAGCAGTACTTC.

This clone has only a few counts. The J gene is TRBJ2-2, the V gene TRBV18, with a tentative D call TRBD1 (5 bases). The CDR3 totals 14 residues. Between the trimmed V and J ends, which lost 5 bases and 5 bases, there was a span of 12 bases. Per germline, CDR1 KGHSH and CDR2 LQKENI. DNA of the CDR3: TGTGCCAGCTCAAGACAGAGTGGGACCGGGGAGCTGTTTTTT. Protein: CASSRQSGTGELFF.

The chain employs TRBV5-4 and TRBJ2-7; 15 bases align to TRBD2. The V gene end was trimmed by 0 bases and the J gene end by 2 bases; junction bases not matched to a gene: 6. The CDR3 covers 18 residues. CDR1 SGHNT and CDR2 YYREEE come from the germline V gene (reference sequence). CDR3 sequence: CASSLGAGLAGGTYEQYF. The DNA for the CDR3 is TGTGCCAGCAGCTTGGGGGCGGGACTAGCGGGAGGTACCTACGAGCAGTACTTC.

V gene TRBV25-1 combines with J gene TRBJ2-1; weak D call: TRBD2 (5 bases). The CDR3 is 15 residues long. Deletions cut 1 base from V and 0 bases from J, with 7 bases between. CDR1 MGHDK and CDR2 SYGVNS come from the germline V gene. The DNA of the CDR3 is TGTGCCAGCAGTGAATCGGGGAGCTCCTACAATGAGCAGTTCTTC. Translation gives CASSESGSSYNEQFF.